Listed below are T cell receptor beta chains from one sample, sequenced in a study of blood T cell repertoires in COVID-19. The repertoire was sequenced with immunoSEQ multiplex PCR; TCRdb's copy has only in-frame clones and lacks some. The sample has 120,000 to 150,000 clones; about 85% are singletons. Specimen: peripheral blood. The origin of the receptors is a human donor with acute or convalescent COVID-19. The donor label of this sample is uncertain. Both conserved end residues are part of each CDR3. The order of the fields is D gene, clone size, V gene, J gene, CDR3 protein, CDR3 DNA. A D gene is named only where the DNA matches it firmly. Not every row has a clone size; where given, it reads once, few, many or a size class.

NA	NA	TRBV19	TRBJ1-5	CASSQKWAGGSNQPQHF	TGTGCCAGTAGTCAGAAATGGGCGGGGGGCAGCAATCAGCCCCAGCATTTT
TRBD1	NA	TRBV6-5	TRBJ1-2	CASRAGTGGYGYTF	TGTGCCAGCAGGGCCGGGACAGGGGGCTATGGCTACACCTTC
TRBD1	NA	TRBV11-1	TRBJ2-5	CASSIPGTAKETQYF	TGTGCCAGCAGCATTCCCGGGACAGCTAAAGAGACCCAGTACTTC
TRBD1	NA	TRBV4-3	TRBJ1-2	CASSRGTGGGGYTF	TGCGCCAGCAGCCGAGGGACAGGGGGCGGTGGCTACACCTTC
TRBD1	NA	TRBV6-5	TRBJ2-4	CANPKRGLAKNIQYF	TGTGCCAACCCCAAAAGGGGGCTAGCCAAAAACATTCAGTACTTC
NA	once	TRBV2	TRBJ2-2	CASSLRGSTTGELFF	TGTGCCAGCAGTTTGCGCGGTTCGACCACCGGGGAGCTGTTTTTT
TRBD1	NA	TRBV5-3	TRBJ1-2	CARSGGQKGGGYTF	TGTGCCAGAAGCGGGGGACAGAAAGGAGGTGGCTACACCTTC
NA	NA	TRBV5-1	TRBJ1-2	CASSLFAGGTGYTF	TGCGCCAGCAGCTTGTTCGCGGGGGGCACGGGCTACACCTTC
TRBD2	once	TRBV28	TRBJ2-5	CASSLGLAEPVTQYF	TGTGCCAGCAGTCTGGGACTAGCGGAGCCAGTGACCCAGTACTTC
NA	NA	TRBV27	TRBJ1-1	CASSPKGTEAFF	TGTGCCAGCAGTCCCAAGGGGACTGAAGCTTTCTTT
NA	NA	TRBV6-5	TRBJ2-2	CASGQGGPGELFF	TGTGCCAGCGGACAGGGAGGGCCCGGGGAGCTGTTTTTT
NA	once	TRBV12-3/TRBV12-4	TRBJ2-6	CASSRAGANVLTF	TGTGCCAGCAGTAGAGCTGGGGCCAACGTCCTGACTTTC
NA	NA	TRBV10-3	TRBJ2-6	CAIPGTPRSGANVLTF	TGTGCCATCCCAGGGACACCCCGCTCTGGGGCCAACGTCCTGACTTTC
TRBD2	NA	TRBV5-4	TRBJ2-3	CASSFVAGVMNTQYF	TGTGCCAGCAGCTTCGTAGCGGGAGTGATGAATACGCAGTATTTT
NA	NA	TRBV6-5	TRBJ1-1	CASSYRRQYTEAFF	TGTGCCAGCAGTTACAGGAGACAGTACACTGAAGCTTTCTTT
NA	once	TRBV5-1	TRBJ2-2	CASSFGLQNTGELFF	TGCGCCAGCAGCTTTGGGCTACAAAACACCGGGGAGCTGTTTTTT
NA	NA	TRBV5-5	TRBJ2-5	CASSLTSLQAQRWQETQYF	TGTGCCAGCAGCTTAACAAGCCTCCAAGCTCAGCGATGGCAAGAGACCCAGTACTTC
NA	NA	TRBV6-5	TRBJ1-4	CASSRGEKLFF	TGTGCCAGCAGCAGGGGAGAAAAACTGTTTTTT
NA	once	TRBV4-3	TRBJ1-5	CASSQDTYGNQPQHF	TGCGCCAGCAGCCAAGATACATATGGCAATCAGCCCCAGCATTTT
NA	once	TRBV6-5	TRBJ1-3	CASSTSSGNTIYF	TGTGCCAGCAGTACGAGCTCTGGAAACACCATATATTTT
NA	NA	TRBV7-2	TRBJ1-1	CASSLHAGNTEAFF	TGTGCCAGCAGCTTACACGCAGGGAACACTGAAGCTTTCTTT
NA	few	TRBV10-3	TRBJ2-2	CAISVTGSTGELFF	TGTGCCATCAGTGTTACGGGGAGCACCGGGGAGCTGTTTTTT
NA	NA	TRBV21-1	TRBJ1-5	CASSSGYRDSLPNQPQHF	TGTGCCAGCAGCTCCGGCTACCGGGACAGCCTACCTAATCAGCCCCAGCATTTT
NA	NA	TRBV19	TRBJ1-6	CASSIAGRQFNSPLHF	TGTGCCAGTAGTATAGCAGGCAGACAGTTTAATTCACCCCTCCACTTT
TRBD1	NA	TRBV7-2	TRBJ1-6	CASSFKGAPNSPLHF	TGTGCCAGCAGCTTTAAGGGGGCGCCGAATTCACCCCTCCACTTT